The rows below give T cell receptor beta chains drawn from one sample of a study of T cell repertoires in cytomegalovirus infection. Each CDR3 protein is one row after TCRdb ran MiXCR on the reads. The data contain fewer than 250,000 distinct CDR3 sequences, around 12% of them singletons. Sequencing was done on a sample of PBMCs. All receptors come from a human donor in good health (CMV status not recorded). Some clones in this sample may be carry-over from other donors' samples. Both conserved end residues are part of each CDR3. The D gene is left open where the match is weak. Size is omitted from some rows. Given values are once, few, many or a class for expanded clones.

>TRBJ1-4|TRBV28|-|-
TGTGCCAGCAGTTTACGCAGCAGTAATGAAAAACTGTTTTTT
CASSLRSSNEKLFF
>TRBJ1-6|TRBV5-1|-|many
TGCGCCAGCAGCTCCCGGACTCAATATAATTCACCCCTCCACTTT
CASSSRTQYNSPLHF
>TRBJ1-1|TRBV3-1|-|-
TGTGCCAGCAGCGTCAATCTGAACACTGAAGCTTTCTTT
CASSVNLNTEAFF
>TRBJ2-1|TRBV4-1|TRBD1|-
TGCGCCAGCAGCCAAGATCTAGCAGGGACAGGGTTCTCCTACAATGAGCAGTTCTTC
CASSQDLAGTGFSYNEQFF
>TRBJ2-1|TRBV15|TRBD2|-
TGTGCCACCAGCAGAGCGTGGCGGGAGGAGAATGAGCAGTTCTTC
CATSRAWREENEQFF
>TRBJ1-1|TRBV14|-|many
TGTGCCAGCAGCCAAATACGGACTGAAGCTTTCTTT
CASSQIRTEAFF
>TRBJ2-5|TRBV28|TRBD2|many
TGTGCCAGCAGTCCCGGGACTAGCGGTTTCCAAGAGACCCAGTACTTC
CASSPGTSGFQETQYF
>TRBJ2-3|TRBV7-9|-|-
TGTGCCAGCAGCTCGGGGGAAGATACGCAGTATTTT
CASSSGEDTQYF
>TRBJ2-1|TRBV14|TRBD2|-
TGTGCCAGCACCCTAGCGGCAAGCTCCTACAATGAGCAGTTCTTC
CASTLAASSYNEQFF
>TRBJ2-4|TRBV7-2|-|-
TGTGCCAGCAGCTGGGGGGGGGCGGACATTCAGTACTTC
CASSWGGADIQYF
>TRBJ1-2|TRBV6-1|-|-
TGTGCCAGCAGTCTACCGGGGCTCCGAAGTGGCTACACCTTC
CASSLPGLRSGYTF
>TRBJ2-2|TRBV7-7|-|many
TGTGCCAGCAGCTTATCCGGACAAGCGAACACCGGGGAGCTGTTTTTT
CASSLSGQANTGELFF
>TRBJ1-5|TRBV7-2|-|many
TGTGCCAGCAGCCTAGGGTTAGGTCAGCCCCAGCATTTT
CASSLGLGQPQHF
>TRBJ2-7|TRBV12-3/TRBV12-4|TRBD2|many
TGTGCCAGCAGTTTGGGTAGCGGGAGTACCTACGAGCAGTACTTC
CASSLGSGSTYEQYF
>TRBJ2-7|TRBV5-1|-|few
TGCGCCAGCAGCTTGGGGGCAGGGGTCTCCTACGAGCAGTACTTC
CASSLGAGVSYEQYF
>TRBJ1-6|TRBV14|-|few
TGTGCCAGCAGCCAAGATCCGAGGGGATCACCCCTCCACTTT
CASSQDPRGSPLHF
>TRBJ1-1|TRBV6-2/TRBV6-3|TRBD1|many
TGTGCCAGCAGTTACTCCCTAGGACAGGTCCGCACTGAAGCTTTCTTT
CASSYSLGQVRTEAFF
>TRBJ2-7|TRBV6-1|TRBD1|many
TGTGCCAGCAGTCAGACAGGGGGCAGTCCCTACGAGCAGTACTTC
CASSQTGGSPYEQYF
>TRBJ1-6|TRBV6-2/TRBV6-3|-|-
TGTGCCACCAAAGAAATGGCCGGAGCGGCCCTCCACTTT
CATKEMAGAALHF
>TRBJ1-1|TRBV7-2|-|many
TGTGCCAGCAGCACCAGGACAGCCACTGAAGCTTTCTTT
CASSTRTATEAFF
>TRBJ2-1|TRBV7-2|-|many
TGTGCCAGCAGCTTAGCTACAGGCTCCTCGCAGTTCTTC
CASSLATGSSQFF
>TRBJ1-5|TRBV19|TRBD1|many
TGTGCCAGTACCCCTGACAGGGACCTCAATCAGCCCCAGCATTTT
CASTPDRDLNQPQHF
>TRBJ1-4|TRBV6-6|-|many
TGTGCCAGCAGTAACCCACAGGGCGGGAAACTGTTTTTT
CASSNPQGGKLFF
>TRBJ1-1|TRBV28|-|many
TGTGCCAGCAGTTTCCCCGGCCCAGGGATGAACACTGAAGCTTTCTTT
CASSFPGPGMNTEAFF
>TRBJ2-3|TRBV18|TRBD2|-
TGTGCCAGCTCACCTCAAGCGGGAGCTAGAGATACGCAGTATTTT
CASSPQAGARDTQYF
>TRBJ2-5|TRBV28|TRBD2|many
TGTGCCAGCAGTTTGGGGTCTAGCGGGTATCAAGAGACCCAGTACTTC
CASSLGSSGYQETQYF
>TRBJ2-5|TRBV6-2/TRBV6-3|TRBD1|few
TGTGCCAGCAGGGGGACAGGGAGTCCGACCCAGTACTTC
CASRGTGSPTQYF
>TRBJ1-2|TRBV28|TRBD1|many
TGTGCCAGCAGCCTCCAGGGGGCCAGGGGCTATGGCTACACCTTC
CASSLQGARGYGYTF
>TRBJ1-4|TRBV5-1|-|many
TGCGCCAGCAGCTTGTCTAGGTCGACTAATGAAAAACTGTTTTTT
CASSLSRSTNEKLFF
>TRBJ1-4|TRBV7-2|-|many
TGTGCCAGCAGCCGGGACGGCCTGAATGAAAAACTGTTTTTT
CASSRDGLNEKLFF
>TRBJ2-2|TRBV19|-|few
TGTGCCAGTAGGCTATTAGAGGGGTTGAACACCGGGGAGCTGTTTTTT
CASRLLEGLNTGELFF